The clone carrying this TCR beta chain was picked up a small number of times. Its antigen is not known. The CDR3 loop spans 14 amino acids. Germline V gene lookup returns CDR1 SGHRS and CDR2 YFSETQ. The data stem from a study of blood T cells in healthy people across ages. Through a sample-barcoded 5' primer and a J-beta primer mix, a second PCR was run for roughly 6 to 12 cycles. Each cDNA molecule, via a template-switch adaptor with 12 random nucleotides, was tagged. TCRdb reprocessed the 5' RACE reads with MiXCR, giving one entry per CDR3 protein. This sample has roughly 720,000 distinct CDR3 sequences, with about 53% found just once. Donors were healthy Caucasian individuals from Russia aged roughly 6 to 95. General study results and limits: Estimated diversity that came from one million T cells was considered an underestimate.

Sample: blood. The receptor was isolated from an elderly man in good health. The chain employs TRBV5-1 and TRBJ2-5, with a tentative D call TRBD1 (5 bases). The DNA end favors TRBJ2-7, so the J call may be wrong. The CDR3 sequence: CASSLGQGWYEQYF. In DNA form, the CDR3 reads TGCGCCAGCAGCTTGGGTCAGGGATGGTACGAGCAGTACTTC.